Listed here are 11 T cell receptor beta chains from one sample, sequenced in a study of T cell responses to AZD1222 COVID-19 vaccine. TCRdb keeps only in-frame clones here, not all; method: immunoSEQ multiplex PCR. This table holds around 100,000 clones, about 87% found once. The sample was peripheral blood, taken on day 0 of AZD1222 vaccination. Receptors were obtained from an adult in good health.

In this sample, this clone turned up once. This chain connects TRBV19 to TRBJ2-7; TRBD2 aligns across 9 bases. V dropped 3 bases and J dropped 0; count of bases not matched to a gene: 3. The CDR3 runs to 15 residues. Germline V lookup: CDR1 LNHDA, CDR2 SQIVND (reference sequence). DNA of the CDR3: TGTGCCAGTAGTATGGGAGCGGGGGGCTCCTACGAGCAGTACTTC. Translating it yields CASSMGAGGSYEQYF.

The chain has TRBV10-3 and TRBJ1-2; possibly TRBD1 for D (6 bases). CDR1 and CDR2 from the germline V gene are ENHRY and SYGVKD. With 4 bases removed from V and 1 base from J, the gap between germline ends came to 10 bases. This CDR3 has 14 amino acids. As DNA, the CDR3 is TGTGCCATCAGTGGCAACAGGGATAACTATGGCTACACCTTC. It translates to CAISGNRDNYGYTF.

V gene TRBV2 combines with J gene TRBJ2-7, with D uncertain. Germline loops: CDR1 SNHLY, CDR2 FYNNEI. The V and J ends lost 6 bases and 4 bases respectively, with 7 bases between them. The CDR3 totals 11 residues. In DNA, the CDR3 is TGTGCCAGCAGCTACTTATACGAGCAGTACTTC. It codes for CASSYLYEQYF. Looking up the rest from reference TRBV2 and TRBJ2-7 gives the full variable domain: EPEVTQTPSHQVTQMGQEVILRCVPISNHLYFYWYRQILGQKVEFLVSFYNNEISEKSEIFDDQFSVERPDGSNFTLKIRSTKLEDSAMYFCASSYLYEQYFGPGTRLTVT.

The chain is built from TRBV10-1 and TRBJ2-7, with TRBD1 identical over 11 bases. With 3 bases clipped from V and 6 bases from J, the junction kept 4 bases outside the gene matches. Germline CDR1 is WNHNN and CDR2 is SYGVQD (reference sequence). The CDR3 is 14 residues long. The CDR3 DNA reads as TGCGCCAGCAGTGATGGGACAGGGGGAGGCGAGCAGTACTTC. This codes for CASSDGTGGGEQYF.

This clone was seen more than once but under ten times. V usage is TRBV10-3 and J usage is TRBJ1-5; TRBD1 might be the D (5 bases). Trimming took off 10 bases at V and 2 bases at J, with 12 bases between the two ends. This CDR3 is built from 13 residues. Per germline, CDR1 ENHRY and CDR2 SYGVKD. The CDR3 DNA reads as TGTGCCACCCAGGGTGCTGGCAATCAGCCCCAGCATTTT. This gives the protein CATQGAGNQPQHF.

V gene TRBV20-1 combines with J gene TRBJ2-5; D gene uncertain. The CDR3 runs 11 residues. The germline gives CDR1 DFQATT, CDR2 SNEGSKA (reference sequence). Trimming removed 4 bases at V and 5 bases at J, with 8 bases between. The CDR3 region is CSAISGETQYF. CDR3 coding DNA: TGCAGTGCTATTTCTGGGGAGACCCAGTACTTC.

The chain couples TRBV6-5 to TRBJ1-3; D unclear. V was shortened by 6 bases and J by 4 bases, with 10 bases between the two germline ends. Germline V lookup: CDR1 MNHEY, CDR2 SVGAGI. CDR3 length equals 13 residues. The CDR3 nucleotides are TGTGCCAGCAGGCCAACGGGGGGAAACACCATATATTTT. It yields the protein CASRPTGGNTIYF.

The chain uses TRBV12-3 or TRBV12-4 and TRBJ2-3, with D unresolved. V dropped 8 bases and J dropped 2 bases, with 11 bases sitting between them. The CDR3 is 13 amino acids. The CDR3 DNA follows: TGTGCCAGCGCCACCGGGCCCACAGATACGCAGTATTTT. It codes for CASATGPTDTQYF.

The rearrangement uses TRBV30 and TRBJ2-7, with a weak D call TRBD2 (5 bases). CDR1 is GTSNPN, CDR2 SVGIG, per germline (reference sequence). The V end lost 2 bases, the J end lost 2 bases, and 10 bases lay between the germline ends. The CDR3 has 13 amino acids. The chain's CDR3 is CAWSTLAAYEQYF. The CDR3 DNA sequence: TGTGCCTGGAGTACCCTAGCCGCCTACGAGCAGTACTTC.

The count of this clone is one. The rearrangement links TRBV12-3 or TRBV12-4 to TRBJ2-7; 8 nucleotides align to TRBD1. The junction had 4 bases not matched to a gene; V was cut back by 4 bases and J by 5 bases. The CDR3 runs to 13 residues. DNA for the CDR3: TGTGCCAGCAGTTACAGGGGGGCGGACGAGCAGTACTTC. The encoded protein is CASSYRGADEQYF.

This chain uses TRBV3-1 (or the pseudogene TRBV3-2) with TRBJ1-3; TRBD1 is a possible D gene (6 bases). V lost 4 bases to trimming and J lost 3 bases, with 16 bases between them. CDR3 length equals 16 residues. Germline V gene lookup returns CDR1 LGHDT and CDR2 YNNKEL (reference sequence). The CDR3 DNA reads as TGTGCCAGCAGCCCGTATACGACAGGCTTTGGAAACACCATATATTTT. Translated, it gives CASSPYTTGFGNTIYF.